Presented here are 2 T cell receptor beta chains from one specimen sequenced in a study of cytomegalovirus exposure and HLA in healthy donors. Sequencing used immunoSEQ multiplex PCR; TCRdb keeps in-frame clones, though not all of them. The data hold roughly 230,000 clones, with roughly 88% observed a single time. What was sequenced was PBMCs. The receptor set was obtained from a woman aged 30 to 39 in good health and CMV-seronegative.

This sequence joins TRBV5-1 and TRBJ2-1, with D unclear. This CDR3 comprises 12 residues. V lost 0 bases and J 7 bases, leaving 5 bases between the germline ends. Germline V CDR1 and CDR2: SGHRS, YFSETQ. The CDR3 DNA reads TGCGCCAGCAGCTTGGGCGGTAATGAGCAGTTCTTC. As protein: CASSLGGNEQFF.

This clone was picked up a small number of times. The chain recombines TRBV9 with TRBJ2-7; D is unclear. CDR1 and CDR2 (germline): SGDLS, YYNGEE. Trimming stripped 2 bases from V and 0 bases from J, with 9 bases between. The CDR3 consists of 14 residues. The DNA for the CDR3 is TGTGCCAGCAGCGTCAGCGCCGACTCCTACGAGCAGTACTTC. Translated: CASSVSADSYEQYF.